The sequence of this T cell receptor (beta chain) was determined in a study of cytomegalovirus exposure and HLA in healthy donors. V lost 10 bases and J 2 bases, leaving 17 bases between the germline ends. In germline, CDR1 is MDHEN, CDR2 SYDVKM. CDR3 size: 14 residues. This PCR relied on a set of 60 Vbeta primers and 13 Jbeta primers. Sequencing was performed with immunoSEQ multiplex PCR; in TCRdb, only in-frame clones are kept and a portion is missing. The sample lists about 150,000 clones, roughly 77% occurring once. The TCR was taken from a man younger than 45 in good health and CMV-seropositive. The chain joins TRBV28 to TRBJ1-2, with D possibly being TRBD1 (5 bases). The sample consisted of PBMCs. The CDR3 bases are TGTGCCACTGCTCGACAGCCCAGAAACTATGGCTACACCTTC. Its protein is CATARQPRNYGYTF.